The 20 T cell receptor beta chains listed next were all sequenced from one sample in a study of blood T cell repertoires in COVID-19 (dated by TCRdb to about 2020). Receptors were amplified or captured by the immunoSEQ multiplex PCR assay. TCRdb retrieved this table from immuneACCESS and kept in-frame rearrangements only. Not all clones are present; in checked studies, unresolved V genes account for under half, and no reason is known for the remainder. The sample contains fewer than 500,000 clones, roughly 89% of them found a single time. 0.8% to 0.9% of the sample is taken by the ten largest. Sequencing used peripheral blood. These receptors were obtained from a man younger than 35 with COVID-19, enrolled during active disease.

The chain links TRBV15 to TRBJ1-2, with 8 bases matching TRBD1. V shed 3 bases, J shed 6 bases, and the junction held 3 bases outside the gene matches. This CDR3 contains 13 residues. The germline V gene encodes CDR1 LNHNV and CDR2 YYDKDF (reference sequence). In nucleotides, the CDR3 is TGTGCCACCAGCAGGGACAGGGCGAATGGCTACACCTTC. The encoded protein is CATSRDRANGYTF.

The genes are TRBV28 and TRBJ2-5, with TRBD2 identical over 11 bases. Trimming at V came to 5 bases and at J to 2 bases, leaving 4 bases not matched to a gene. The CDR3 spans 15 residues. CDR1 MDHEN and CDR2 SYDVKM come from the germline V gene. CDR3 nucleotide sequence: TGTGCCAGCAGTCCGGGACTAGCGGAACAAGAGACCCAGTACTTC. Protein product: CASSPGLAEQETQYF.

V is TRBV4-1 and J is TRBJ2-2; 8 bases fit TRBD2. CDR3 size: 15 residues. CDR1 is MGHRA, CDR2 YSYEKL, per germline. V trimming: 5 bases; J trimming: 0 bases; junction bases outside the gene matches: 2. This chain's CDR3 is CASSGLAANTGELFF. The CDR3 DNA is TGCGCCAGCAGCGGACTAGCAGCGAACACCGGGGAGCTGTTTTTT.

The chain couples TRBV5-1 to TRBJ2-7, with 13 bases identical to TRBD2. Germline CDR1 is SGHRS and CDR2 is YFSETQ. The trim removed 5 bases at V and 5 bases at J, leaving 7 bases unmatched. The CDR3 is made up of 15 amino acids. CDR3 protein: CASSLGTSGVDEQYF. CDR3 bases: TGCGCCAGCAGTTTAGGGACTAGCGGGGTCGACGAGCAGTACTTC.

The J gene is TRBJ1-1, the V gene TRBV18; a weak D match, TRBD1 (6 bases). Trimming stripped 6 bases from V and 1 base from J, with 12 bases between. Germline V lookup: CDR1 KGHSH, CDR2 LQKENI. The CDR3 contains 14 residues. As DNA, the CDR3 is TGTGCCAGCTCCTTCGGGACAACGAACACTGAAGCTTTCTTT. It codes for CASSFGTTNTEAFF.

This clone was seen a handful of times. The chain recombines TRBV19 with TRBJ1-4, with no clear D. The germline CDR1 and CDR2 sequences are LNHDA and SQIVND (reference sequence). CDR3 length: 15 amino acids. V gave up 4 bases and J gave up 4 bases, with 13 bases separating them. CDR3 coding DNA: TGTGCCAGTAGTACGCGGGCAGGTGGTAATGAAAAACTGTTTTTT. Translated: CASSTRAGGNEKLFF. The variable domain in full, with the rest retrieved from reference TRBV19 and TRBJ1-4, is DGGITQSPKYLFRKEGQNVTLSCEQNLNHDAMYWYRQDPGQGLRLIYYSQIVNDFQKGDIAEGYSVSREKKESFPLTVTSAQKNPTAFYLCASSTRAGGNEKLFFGSGTQLSVL.

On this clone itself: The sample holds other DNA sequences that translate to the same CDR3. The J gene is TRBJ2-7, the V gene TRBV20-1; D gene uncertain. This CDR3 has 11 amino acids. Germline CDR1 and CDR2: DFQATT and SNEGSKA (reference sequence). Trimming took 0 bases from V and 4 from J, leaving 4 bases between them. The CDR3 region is CSARDHYEQYF. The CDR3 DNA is TGCAGTGCTAGAGACCATTACGAGCAGTACTTC.

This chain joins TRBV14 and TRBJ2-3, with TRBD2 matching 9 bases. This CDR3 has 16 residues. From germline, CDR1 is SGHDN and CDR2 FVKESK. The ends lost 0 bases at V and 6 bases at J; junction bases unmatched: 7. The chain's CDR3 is CASSQDWGLAIDTQYF. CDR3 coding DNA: TGTGCCAGCAGCCAAGATTGGGGACTAGCTATTGATACGCAGTATTTT.

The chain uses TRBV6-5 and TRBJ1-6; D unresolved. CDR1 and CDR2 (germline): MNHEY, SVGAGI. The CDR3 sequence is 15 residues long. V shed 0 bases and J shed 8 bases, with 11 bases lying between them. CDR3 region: CASSYSIRVYSPLHF. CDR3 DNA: TGTGCCAGCAGTTACTCAATTCGGGTTTATTCACCCCTCCACTTT.

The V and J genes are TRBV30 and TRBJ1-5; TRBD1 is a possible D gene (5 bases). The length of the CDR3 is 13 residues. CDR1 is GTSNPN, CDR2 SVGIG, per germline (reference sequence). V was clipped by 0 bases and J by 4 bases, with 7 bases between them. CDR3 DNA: TGTGCCTGGAGTGTAAAGGGGAATCAGCCCCAGCATTTT. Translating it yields CAWSVKGNQPQHF.

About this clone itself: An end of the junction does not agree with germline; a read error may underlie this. CDR3 sequence (DNA): TGTGCCAGTGCCCTGGCGGGAGGCTATGAGCAGTTCTTC. Its protein product is CASALAGGYEQFF. V gene TRBV12-5 combines with J gene TRBJ2-1; TRBD2 matches 8 bases. CDR3 length: 13 amino acids. Germline V gene sequence: CDR1 LGHNT, CDR2 FRNRAP.

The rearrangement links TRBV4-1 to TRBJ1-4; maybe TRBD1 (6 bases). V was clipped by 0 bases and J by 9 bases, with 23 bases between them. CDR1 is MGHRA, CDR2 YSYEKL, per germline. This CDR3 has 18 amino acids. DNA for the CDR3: TGCGCCAGCAGCCAAGACGAGACAGGTTTTCTTGGTGGCAAAAAACTGTTTTTT. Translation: CASSQDETGFLGGKKLFF.

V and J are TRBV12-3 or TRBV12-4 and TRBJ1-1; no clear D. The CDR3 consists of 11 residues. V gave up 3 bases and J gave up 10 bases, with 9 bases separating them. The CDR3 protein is CASSFWGVAFF. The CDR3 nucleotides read TGTGCCAGCAGTTTCTGGGGAGTAGCTTTCTTT.

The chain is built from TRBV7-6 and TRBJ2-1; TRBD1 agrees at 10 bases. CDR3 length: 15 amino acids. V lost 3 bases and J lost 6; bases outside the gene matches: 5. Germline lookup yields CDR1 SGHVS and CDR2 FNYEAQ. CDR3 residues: CASSFGDRGFNEQFF. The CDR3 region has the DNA TGTGCCAGCAGCTTCGGGGACAGGGGCTTCAATGAGCAGTTCTTC.

DNA of the CDR3: TGCGCCAGCAGCCCATCAGGGCTCGGCGGCTACACCTTC. Translation gives CASSPSGLGGYTF. The rearrangement uses TRBV5-1 and TRBJ1-2, with D possibly matching TRBD1 (5 bases). CDR3 length: 13 amino acids. Germline assignment: CDR1 SGHRS and CDR2 YFSETQ. V was pared by 4 bases and J by 8 bases, with 15 bases between.

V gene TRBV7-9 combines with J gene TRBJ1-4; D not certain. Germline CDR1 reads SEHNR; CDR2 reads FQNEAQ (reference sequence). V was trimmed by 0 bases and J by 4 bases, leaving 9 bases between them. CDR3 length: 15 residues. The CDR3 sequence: CASSLALGVNEKLFF. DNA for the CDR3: TGTGCCAGCAGCTTAGCGCTAGGCGTTAATGAAAAACTGTTTTTT. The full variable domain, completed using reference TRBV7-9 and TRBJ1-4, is DTGVSQNPRHKITKRGQNVTFRCDPISEHNRLYWYRQTLGQGPEFLTYFQNEAQLEKSRLLSDRFSAERPKGSFSTLEIQRTEQGDSAMYLCASSLALGVNEKLFFGSGTQLSVL.

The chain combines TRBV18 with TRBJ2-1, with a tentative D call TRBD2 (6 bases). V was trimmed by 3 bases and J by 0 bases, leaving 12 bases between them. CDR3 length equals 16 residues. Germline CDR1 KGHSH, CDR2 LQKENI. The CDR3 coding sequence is TGTGCCAGCTCACCCCTCGGGGAGGCCTCCTACAATGAGCAGTTCTTC. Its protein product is CASSPLGEASYNEQFF.

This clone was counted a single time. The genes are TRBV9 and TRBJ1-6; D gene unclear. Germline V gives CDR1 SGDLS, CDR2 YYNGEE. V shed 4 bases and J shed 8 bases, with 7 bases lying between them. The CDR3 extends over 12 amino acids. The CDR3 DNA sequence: TGTGCCAGCAGCCAAACGGATTCACCCCTCCACTTT. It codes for CASSQTDSPLHF.

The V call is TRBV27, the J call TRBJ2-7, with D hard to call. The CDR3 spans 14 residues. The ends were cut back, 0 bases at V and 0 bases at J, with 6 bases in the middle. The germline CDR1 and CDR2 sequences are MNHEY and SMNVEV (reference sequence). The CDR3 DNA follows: TGTGCCAGCAGTTTATCCACTAACTCCTACGAGCAGTACTTC. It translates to CASSLSTNSYEQYF.

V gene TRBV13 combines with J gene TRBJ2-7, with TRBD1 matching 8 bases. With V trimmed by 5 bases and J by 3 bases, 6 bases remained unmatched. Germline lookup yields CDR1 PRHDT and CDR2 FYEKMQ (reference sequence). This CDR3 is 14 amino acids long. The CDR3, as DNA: TGTGCCAGCAGCCACGGACAGGGCGACTACGAGCAGTACTTC. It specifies CASSHGQGDYEQYF.